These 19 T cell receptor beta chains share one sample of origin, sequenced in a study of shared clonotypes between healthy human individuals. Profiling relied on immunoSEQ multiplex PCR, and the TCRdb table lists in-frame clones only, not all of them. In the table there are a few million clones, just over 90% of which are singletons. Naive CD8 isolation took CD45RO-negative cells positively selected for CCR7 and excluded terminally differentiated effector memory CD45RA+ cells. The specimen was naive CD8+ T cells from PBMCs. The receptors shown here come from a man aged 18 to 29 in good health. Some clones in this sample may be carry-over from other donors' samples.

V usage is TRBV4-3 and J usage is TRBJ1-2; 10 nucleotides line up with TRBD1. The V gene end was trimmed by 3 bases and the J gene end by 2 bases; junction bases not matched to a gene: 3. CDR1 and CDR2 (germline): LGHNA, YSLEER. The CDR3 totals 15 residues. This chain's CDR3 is CASSQGDRGNYGYTF. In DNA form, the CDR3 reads TGCGCCAGCAGCCAGGGGGACAGGGGCAACTATGGCTACACCTTC.

The CDR3 reads CASSLGLASPLSYEQYF. CDR3 bases: TGTGCCAGCAGCTTAGGACTAGCGAGCCCACTTTCCTACGAGCAGTACTTC. The chain combines TRBV11-3 with TRBJ2-7, with 8 bases lining up with TRBD2. Germline-derived CDR1 and CDR2 are SGHNT and YENEEA. V was clipped by 1 base and J by 1 base; unmatched bases: 9. CDR3 length: 17 residues. Based on the CDR3 plus reference TRBV11-3 and TRBJ2-7, the full variable domain is EAGVVQSPRYKIIEKKQPVAFWCNPISGHNTLYWYLQNLGQGPELLIRYENEEAVDDSQLPKDRFSAERLKGVDSTLKIQPAELGDSAVYLCASSLGLASPLSYEQYFGPGTRLTVT.

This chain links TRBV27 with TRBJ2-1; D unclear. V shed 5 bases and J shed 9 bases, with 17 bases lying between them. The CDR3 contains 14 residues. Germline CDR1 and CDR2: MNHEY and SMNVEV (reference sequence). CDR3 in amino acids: CASSDTNSVCEQFF. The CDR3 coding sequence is TGTGCCAGCAGTGATACTAATAGTGTATGTGAGCAGTTCTTC.

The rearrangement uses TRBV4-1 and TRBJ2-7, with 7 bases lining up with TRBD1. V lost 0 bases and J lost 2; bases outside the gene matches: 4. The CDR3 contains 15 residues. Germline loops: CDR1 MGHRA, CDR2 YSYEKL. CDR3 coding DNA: TGCGCCAGCAGCCAAGAAAGACAGGGCCCCTACGAGCAGTACTTC. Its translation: CASSQERQGPYEQYF.

CDR3 sequence (DNA): TGCGCCAGCAGCCAAGATGATACCCCCATCTCCACCTATGGCTACACCTTC. As protein: CASSQDDTPISTYGYTF. The chain employs TRBV4-3 and TRBJ1-2, with D unclear. V shed 0 bases and J shed 4 bases, with 18 bases lying between them. The length of the CDR3 is 17 residues. Germline CDR1 and CDR2: LGHNA and YSLEER.

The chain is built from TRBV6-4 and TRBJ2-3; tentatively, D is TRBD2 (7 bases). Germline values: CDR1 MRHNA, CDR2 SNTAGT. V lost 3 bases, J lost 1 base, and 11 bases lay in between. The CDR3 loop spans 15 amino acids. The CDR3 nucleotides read TGTGCCAGCAGTGAAACAGGGAGGGGCACAGATACGCAGTATTTT. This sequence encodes CASSETGRGTDTQYF.

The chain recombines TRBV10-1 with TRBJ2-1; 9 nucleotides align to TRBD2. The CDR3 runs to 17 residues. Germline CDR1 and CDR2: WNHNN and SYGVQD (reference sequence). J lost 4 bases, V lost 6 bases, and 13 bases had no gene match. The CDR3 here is CASSATSGPTIYNEQFF. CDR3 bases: TGCGCCAGCAGCGCCACTAGCGGGCCGACGATTTACAATGAGCAGTTCTTC.

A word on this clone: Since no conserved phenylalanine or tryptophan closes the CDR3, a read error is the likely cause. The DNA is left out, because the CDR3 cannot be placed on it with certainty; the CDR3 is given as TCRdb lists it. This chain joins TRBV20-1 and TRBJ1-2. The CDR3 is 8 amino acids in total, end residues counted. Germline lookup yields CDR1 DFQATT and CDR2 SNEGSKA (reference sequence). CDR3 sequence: CSARDLVV.

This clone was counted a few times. CDR3 residues: CASQIIGRPFTDTQYF. CDR3 DNA sequence: TGTGCCAGCCAAATCATCGGGAGGCCCTTCACAGATACGCAGTATTTT. The chain recombines TRBV7-9 with TRBJ2-3, with 7 nucleotides matching TRBD2. The CDR3 totals 16 residues. The germline gives CDR1 SEHNR, CDR2 FQNEAQ (reference sequence). The V gene end was trimmed by 8 bases and the J gene end by 2 bases; junction bases not matched to a gene: 13.

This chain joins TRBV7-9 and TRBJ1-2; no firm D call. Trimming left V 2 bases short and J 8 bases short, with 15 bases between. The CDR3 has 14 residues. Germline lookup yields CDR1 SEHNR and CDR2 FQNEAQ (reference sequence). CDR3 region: CASSLNPGWSGYTF. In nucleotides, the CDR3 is TGTGCCAGCAGCTTAAACCCGGGATGGAGCGGCTACACCTTC. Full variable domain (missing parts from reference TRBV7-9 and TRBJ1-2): DTGVSQNPRHKITKRGQNVTFRCDPISEHNRLYWYRQTLGQGPEFLTYFQNEAQLEKSRLLSDRFSAERPKGSFSTLEIQRTEQGDSAMYLCASSLNPGWSGYTFGSGTRLTVV.

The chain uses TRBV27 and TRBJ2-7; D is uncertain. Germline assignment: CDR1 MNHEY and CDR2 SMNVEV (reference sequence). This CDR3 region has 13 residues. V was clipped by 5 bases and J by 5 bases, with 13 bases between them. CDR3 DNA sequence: TGTGCCAGCAGTATTTCGGGCAGGCACGAGCAGTACTTC. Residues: CASSISGRHEQYF.

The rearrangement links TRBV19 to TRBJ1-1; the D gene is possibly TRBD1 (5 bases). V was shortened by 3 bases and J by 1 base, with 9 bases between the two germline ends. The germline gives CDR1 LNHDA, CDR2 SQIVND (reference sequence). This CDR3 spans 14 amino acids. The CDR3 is CASSIYRRNTEAFF. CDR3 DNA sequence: TGTGCCAGTAGTATTTACAGGCGGAACACTGAAGCTTTCTTT.

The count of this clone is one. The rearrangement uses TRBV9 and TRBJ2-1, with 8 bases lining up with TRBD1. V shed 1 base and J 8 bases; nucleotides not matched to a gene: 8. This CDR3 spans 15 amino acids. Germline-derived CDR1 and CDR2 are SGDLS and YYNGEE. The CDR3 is CASSVNQGAGHEQFF. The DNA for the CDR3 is TGTGCCAGCAGCGTAAACCAGGGGGCGGGTCATGAGCAGTTCTTC.

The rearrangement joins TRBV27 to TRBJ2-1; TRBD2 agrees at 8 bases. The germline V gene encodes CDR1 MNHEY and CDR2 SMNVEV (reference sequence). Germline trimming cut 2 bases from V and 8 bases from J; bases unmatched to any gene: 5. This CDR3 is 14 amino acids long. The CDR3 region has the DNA TGTGCCAGCAGTTTAGGGACTAGGATAGATGAGCAGTTCTTC. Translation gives CASSLGTRIDEQFF.

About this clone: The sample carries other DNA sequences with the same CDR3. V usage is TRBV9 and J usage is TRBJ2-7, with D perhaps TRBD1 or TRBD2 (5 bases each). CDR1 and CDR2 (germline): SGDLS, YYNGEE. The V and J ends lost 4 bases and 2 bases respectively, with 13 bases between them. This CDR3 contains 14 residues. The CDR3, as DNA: TGTGCCAGCAGCCCCCGGGACCGAGCCTACGAGCAGTACTTC. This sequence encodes CASSPRDRAYEQYF.

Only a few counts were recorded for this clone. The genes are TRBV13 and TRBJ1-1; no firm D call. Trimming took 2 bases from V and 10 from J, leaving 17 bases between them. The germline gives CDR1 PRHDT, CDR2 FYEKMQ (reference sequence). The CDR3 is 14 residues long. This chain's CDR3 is CASSLSRALRGAFF. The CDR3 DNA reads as TGTGCCAGCAGCTTATCGAGGGCCCTTCGCGGAGCTTTCTTT.

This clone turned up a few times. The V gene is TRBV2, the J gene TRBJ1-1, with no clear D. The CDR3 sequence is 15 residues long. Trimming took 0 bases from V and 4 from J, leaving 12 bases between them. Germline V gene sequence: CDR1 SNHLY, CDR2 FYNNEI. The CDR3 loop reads CASSEANRFGTEAFF. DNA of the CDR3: TGTGCCAGCAGTGAAGCTAATAGATTTGGCACTGAAGCTTTCTTT.

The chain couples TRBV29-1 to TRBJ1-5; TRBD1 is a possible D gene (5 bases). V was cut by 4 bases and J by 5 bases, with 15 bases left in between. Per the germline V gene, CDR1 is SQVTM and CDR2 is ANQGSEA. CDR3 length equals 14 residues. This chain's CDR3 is CSVGLGRRDQPQHF. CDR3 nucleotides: TGCAGCGTTGGGCTGGGGCGGCGGGATCAGCCCCAGCATTTT. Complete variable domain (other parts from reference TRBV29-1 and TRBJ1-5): SAVISQKPSRDICQRGTSLTIQCQVDSQVTMMFWYRQQPGQSLTLIATANQGSEATYESGFVIDKFPISRPNLTFSTLTVSNMSPEDSSIYLCSVGLGRRDQPQHFGDGTRLSIL.

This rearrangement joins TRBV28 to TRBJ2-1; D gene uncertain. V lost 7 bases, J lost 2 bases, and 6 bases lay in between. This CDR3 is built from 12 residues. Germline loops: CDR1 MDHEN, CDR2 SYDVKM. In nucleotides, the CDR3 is TGTGCCAGCACCAAGACCTACAATGAGCAGTTCTTC. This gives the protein CASTKTYNEQFF.